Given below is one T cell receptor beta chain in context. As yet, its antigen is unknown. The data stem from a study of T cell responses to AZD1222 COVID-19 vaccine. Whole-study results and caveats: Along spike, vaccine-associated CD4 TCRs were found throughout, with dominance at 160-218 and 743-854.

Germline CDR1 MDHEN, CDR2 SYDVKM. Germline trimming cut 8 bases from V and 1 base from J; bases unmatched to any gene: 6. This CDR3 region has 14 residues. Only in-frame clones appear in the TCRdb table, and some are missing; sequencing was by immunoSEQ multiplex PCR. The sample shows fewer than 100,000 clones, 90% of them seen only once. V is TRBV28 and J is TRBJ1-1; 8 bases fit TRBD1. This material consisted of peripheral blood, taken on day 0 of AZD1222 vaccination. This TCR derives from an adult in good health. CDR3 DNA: TGTGCCAGCCTCCTCGGGACAGGGAACACTGAAGCTTTCTTT. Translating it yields CASLLGTGNTEAFF.